This entry lists 30 T cell receptor beta chains sequenced from one sample in a study of early T cells in non-severe SARS-CoV-2 infection. TCRdb reanalysed the 5' RACE reads using MiXCR and keeps one entry per CDR3 protein. The sample has about 81,000 distinct CDR3 sequences, around 5.6% seen once. The sample comprised whole blood. These receptors originate from an adult who was a healthcare worker with PCR-confirmed SARS-CoV-2 infection or an uninfected control (not recorded which).

The table lists this clonotype with many counts. The V and J genes are TRBV6-6 and TRBJ1-2, with a weak D call TRBD1 (6 bases). CDR3 size: 12 residues. V gave up 2 bases and J gave up 10 bases, with 11 bases separating them. Germline values: CDR1 MNHNY, CDR2 SVGAGI (reference sequence). As DNA, the CDR3 is TGTGCCAGCAGTTACCCGAGGACAGACTACACCTTC. Translated: CASSYPRTDYTF.

In this sample, this clonotype turned up many times. This chain uses TRBV20-1 with TRBJ2-7, with D possibly being TRBD1 (6 bases). The CDR3 has 13 amino acids. CDR1 and CDR2 from the germline V gene are DFQATT and SNEGSKA (reference sequence). V was clipped by 6 bases and J by 0 bases, with 12 bases between them. The CDR3 sequence is CSATGMSSYEQYF. The CDR3 nucleotides are TGCAGTGCCACAGGGATGAGCTCCTACGAGCAGTACTTC.

In this sample, this clonotype turned up many times. This chain links TRBV6-1 with TRBJ1-5; D gene ambiguous. The CDR3 has 15 residues. Trimming stripped 3 bases from V and 0 bases from J, with 9 bases between. Germline V gene data show CDR1 as MNHNS and CDR2 as SASEGT. The CDR3 reads CASSDGSYSNQPQHF. Written as DNA, the CDR3 is TGTGCCAGCAGTGATGGCAGTTATAGCAATCAGCCCCAGCATTTT.

This clonotype was picked up a small number of times. The V gene is TRBV4-2, the J gene TRBJ2-5; 7 bases match TRBD1. J lost 1 base, V lost 3 bases, and 14 bases had no gene match. The CDR3 is made up of 18 amino acids. Germline assignment: CDR1 LGHNA and CDR2 YNFKEQ. CDR3 nucleotide sequence: TGTGCCAGCAGCCAGGCTCTGAGGGGGCGGCGATCCCAAGAGACCCAGTACTTC. As protein: CASSQALRGRRSQETQYF.

CDR3 loop: CASSYLGQGGSEQFF. The CDR3 DNA reads TGTGCCAGCAGTTACCTAGGGCAGGGCGGTAGTGAGCAGTTCTTC. V is TRBV6-2 or TRBV6-3 and J is TRBJ2-1, with D maybe TRBD1 (5 bases). Germline V gives CDR1 MNHEY, CDR2 SVGEGT. Between the trimmed V and J ends, which lost 2 bases and 9 bases, there was a span of 17 bases. The CDR3 extends over 15 amino acids.

This clonotype was counted at least ten times. The rearrangement uses TRBV30 and TRBJ2-1; tentatively, D is TRBD1 (5 bases). Germline lookup yields CDR1 GTSNPN and CDR2 SVGIG (reference sequence). The CDR3 has 12 amino acids. Trimming shortened V by 0 bases and J by 6 bases, and 6 bases separated the two germline ends. This CDR3 is CAWSVRGNEQFF. DNA of the CDR3: TGTGCCTGGAGTGTAAGGGGCAATGAGCAGTTCTTC.

This rearrangement joins TRBV7-2 to TRBJ2-1; D ambiguous. Germline V gene data show CDR1 as SGHTA and CDR2 as FQGNSA. This CDR3 comprises 14 residues. The V gene lost 2 bases and the J gene lost 3 bases, with 8 bases spanning the gap. The CDR3 DNA follows: TGTGCCAGCAGCTTATCGAACTACTACAATGAGCAGTTCTTC. It yields the protein CASSLSNYYNEQFF.

This clonotype was observed a handful of times. The rearrangement links TRBV3-1 to TRBJ1-5; D gene ambiguous. From germline, CDR1 is LGHDT and CDR2 YNNKEL (reference sequence). The CDR3 sequence is 14 residues long. Between the trimmed V and J ends, which lost 1 base and 4 bases, there was a span of 8 bases. CDR3 sequence reads: CASSQVLGNQPQHF. Written as DNA, the CDR3 is TGTGCCAGCAGCCAAGTTCTGGGAAATCAGCCCCAGCATTTT.

This chain uses TRBV20-1 with TRBJ2-1; TRBD1 agrees at 10 bases. The CDR3 runs 14 residues. J lost 3 bases, V lost 8 bases, and 7 bases had no gene match. CDR1 DFQATT and CDR2 SNEGSKA come from the germline V gene (reference sequence). This chain's CDR3 is CSTSRTGGYNEQFF. CDR3 sequence (DNA): TGCAGTACATCGAGGACAGGGGGCTACAATGAGCAGTTCTTC.

This clonotype was seen at least ten times. V usage is TRBV6-5 and J usage is TRBJ2-2; D unclear. This CDR3 has 13 amino acids. V lost 0 bases and J 6 bases, leaving 5 bases between the germline ends. The germline V gene has CDR1 MNHEY and CDR2 SVGAGI. CDR3 protein: CASSYSLSGELFF. For the CDR3, the DNA is TGTGCCAGCAGTTACTCTCTTTCCGGGGAGCTGTTTTTT.

The chain employs TRBV19 and TRBJ1-6; 8 nucleotides match TRBD1. The CDR3 is 18 amino acids. Trimming cost V 1 base and J 5 bases; bases outside gene matches: 10. Germline V gives CDR1 LNHDA, CDR2 SQIVND (reference sequence). The DNA for the CDR3 is TGTGCCAGTAGTATAGGAAAGACAGGGGATGTGAATAATTCACCCCTCCACTTT. It encodes CASSIGKTGDVNNSPLHF.

This clonotype appeared a single time. V and J are TRBV5-1 and TRBJ2-7; maybe TRBD2 (7 bases). The CDR3 is 15 residues long. Germline V gives CDR1 SGHRS, CDR2 YFSETQ. V was cut by 0 bases and J by 6 bases, with 16 bases left in between. CDR3 bases: TGCGCCAGCAGCTTGGAAGGGGGGGCCGTGTCCGAGCAGTACTTC. Translated: CASSLEGGAVSEQYF. Full variable domain (missing parts from reference TRBV5-1 and TRBJ2-7): KAGVTQTPRYLIKTRGQQVTLSCSPISGHRSVSWYQQTPGQGLQFLFEYFSETQRNKGNFPGRFSGRQFSNSRSEMNVSTLELGDSALYLCASSLEGGAVSEQYFGPGTRLTVT.

This clonotype was recorded at least ten times. The chain links TRBV4-3 to TRBJ2-7; a weak D match, TRBD2 (5 bases). Germline lookup yields CDR1 LGHNA and CDR2 YSLEER. V lost 1 base, J lost 3 bases, and 13 bases lay in between. This CDR3 contains 15 residues. The CDR3 coding sequence is TGCGCCAGCAGCCAAGGCCGGTTGGGGAGCTACGAGCAGTACTTC. Translation: CASSQGRLGSYEQYF.

This clonotype showed up many times. The chain uses TRBV12-3 or TRBV12-4 and TRBJ1-6, with 9 bases lining up with TRBD1. J lost 11 bases, V lost 4 bases, and 6 bases had no gene match. The length of the CDR3 is 14 residues. CDR3 residues: CASSYDRGRTPLHF. The CDR3 coding sequence is TGTGCCAGCAGTTACGACAGGGGGAGGACACCCCTCCACTTT.

Ten or more counts support this clonotype. This chain uses TRBV5-1 with TRBJ2-7; no clear D. Trimming removed 4 bases from V and 3 bases from J, with 8 bases in between. The V gene's germline CDR1 is SGHRS and CDR2 YFSETQ. This CDR3 contains 12 residues. The CDR3 DNA reads as TGCGCCAGCAGCCCCGGTAACTACGAGCAGTACTTC. Translation: CASSPGNYEQYF.

The V call is TRBV6-6, the J call TRBJ2-3; possible D gene TRBD2, 6 bases. Germline values: CDR1 MNHNY, CDR2 SVGAGI (reference sequence). The V end lost 6 bases, the J end lost 3 bases, and 16 bases lay between the germline ends. The CDR3 consists of 15 residues. The CDR3 DNA is TGTGCCAGCAGATCCGGGACTCTGTCTACAGATACGCAGTATTTT. Translated: CASRSGTLSTDTQYF.

This clonotype was observed at least ten times. V gene TRBV29-1 combines with J gene TRBJ2-1; 7 positions agree with TRBD1. Trimming took 5 bases from V and 0 from J; bases not matched to a gene: 7. This CDR3 has 15 residues. CDR1 is SQVTM, CDR2 ANQGSEA, per germline. The CDR3 DNA is TGCAGCGTTTCTACGACAGGGAGCTCCTACAATGAGCAGTTCTTC. It encodes CSVSTTGSSYNEQFF.

There are many counts of this clonotype. This sequence joins TRBV6-6 and TRBJ2-5; TRBD1 is a possible D gene (6 bases). This CDR3 region has 14 residues. Germline V gene lookup returns CDR1 MNHNY and CDR2 SVGAGI (reference sequence). Trimming took off 7 bases at V and 3 bases at J, with 15 bases between the two ends. The CDR3 DNA reads as TGTGCCAGCACCCTAGGGGGAAGTAAAGAGACCCAGTACTTC. This encodes CASTLGGSKETQYF.

This clonotype appeared many times. This chain joins TRBV7-6 and TRBJ2-1, with D uncertain. V lost 2 bases, J lost 4 bases, and 9 bases lay in between. This CDR3 is built from 14 residues. Germline V gene data show CDR1 as SGHVS and CDR2 as FNYEAQ. The CDR3 loop reads CASSLSAMYNEQFF. Written as DNA, the CDR3 is TGTGCCAGCAGCTTATCGGCTATGTACAATGAGCAGTTCTTC.

This clonotype was seen more than once but under ten times. The chain has TRBV2 and TRBJ1-3, with D perhaps matching TRBD1 (5 bases). V was trimmed by 2 bases and J by 2 bases, leaving 16 bases between them. The CDR3 consists of 17 residues. Germline loops: CDR1 SNHLY, CDR2 FYNNEI. DNA of the CDR3: TGTGCCAGCAGTGAATCGGGACGAAGACATACTGGAAACACCATATATTTT. Its protein is CASSESGRRHTGNTIYF.

This clonotype was detected a few times. The chain combines TRBV5-5 with TRBJ2-7; 9 bases match TRBD2. The CDR3 covers 15 residues. V lost 5 bases and J lost 6; bases outside the gene matches: 12. Germline CDR1 and CDR2: SGHKS and YYEKEE (reference sequence). CDR3 loop: CASSTFAGGLGEQYF. The CDR3 nucleotides read TGTGCCAGCAGTACCTTCGCGGGAGGGCTCGGCGAGCAGTACTTC.

There are a few counts of this clonotype. The CDR3: CASSLGTGNYNEQFF. The DNA of the CDR3 is TGTGCCAGCAGCTTAGGGACAGGGAACTACAATGAGCAGTTCTTC. The V call is TRBV7-2, the J call TRBJ2-1; 8 bases are a match to TRBD1. From germline, CDR1 is SGHTA and CDR2 FQGNSA. The CDR3 spans 15 residues. The trim removed 1 base at V and 3 bases at J, leaving 2 bases unmatched.

The V call is TRBV7-9, the J call TRBJ2-5, with a weak D call TRBD2 (5 bases). The V gene lost 4 bases and the J gene lost 2 bases, with 14 bases spanning the gap. This CDR3 is 15 amino acids long. The germline V gene encodes CDR1 SEHNR and CDR2 FQNEAQ (reference sequence). The CDR3 loop is CASSSDGLRQETQYF. CDR3 nucleotides: TGTGCCAGCAGCTCCGACGGACTGAGACAAGAGACCCAGTACTTC.

At least ten counts were recorded for this clonotype. V and J are TRBV20-1 and TRBJ2-7; 14 bases align to TRBD2. CDR1 and CDR2 from the germline V gene are DFQATT and SNEGSKA (reference sequence). CDR3 length equals 14 residues. Here the CDR3 reads CSAKTSGRDYEQYF. The CDR3 DNA reads TGCAGCGCCAAGACTAGCGGGAGGGACTACGAGCAGTACTTC.

The sample holds a few counts of this clonotype. The chain joins TRBV20-1 to TRBJ1-1; D is uncertain. V lost 2 bases and J lost 3, with 10 bases in between. CDR1 is DFQATT and CDR2 is SNEGSKA in the germline V gene (reference sequence). There are 13 residues in the CDR3. In nucleotides, the CDR3 is TGCAGTGCTAGACATGGCCAAGACACTGAAGCTTTCTTT. Translated: CSARHGQDTEAFF.

The J gene is TRBJ2-3, the V gene TRBV15, with TRBD2 identical over 8 bases. Trimming cost V 5 bases and J 5 bases; bases outside gene matches: 9. The germline V gene has CDR1 LNHNV and CDR2 YYDKDF (reference sequence). The CDR3 extends over 15 amino acids. CDR3: CATSGTGTSLDTQYF. CDR3 nucleotide sequence: TGTGCCACCAGCGGAACCGGGACTAGTCTAGATACGCAGTATTTT.

This clonotype was counted many times. This sequence joins TRBV11-3 and TRBJ2-2, with TRBD2 identical over 8 bases. In germline, CDR1 is SGHNT, CDR2 YENEEA. V lost 3 bases to trimming and J lost 6 bases; unmatched junction nucleotides: 9. CDR3 length: 16 amino acids. Written as DNA, the CDR3 is TGTGCCAGCAGCTTTTCGGCCGGGAGGGCCTCCGGGGAGCTGTTTTTT. Translated: CASSFSAGRASGELFF. The whole variable domain, filled in from reference TRBV11-3 and TRBJ2-2, reads EAGVVQSPRYKIIEKKQPVAFWCNPISGHNTLYWYLQNLGQGPELLIRYENEEAVDDSQLPKDRFSAERLKGVDSTLKIQPAELGDSAVYLCASSFSAGRASGELFFGEGSRLTVL.

The rearrangement uses TRBV6-2 or TRBV6-3 and TRBJ2-7, with D unresolved. This CDR3 is 13 amino acids long. Deletions cut 0 bases from V and 2 bases from J, with 5 bases between. Germline V gene lookup returns CDR1 MNHEY and CDR2 SVGEGT. CDR3 loop: CASSYSNTYEQYF. In DNA, the CDR3 is TGTGCCAGCAGTTACTCGAACACCTACGAGCAGTACTTC.

This clonotype was detected ten times or more. This chain links TRBV19 with TRBJ2-1; D gene ambiguous. V dropped 2 bases and J dropped 1 base, with 3 bases sitting between them. CDR1 and CDR2 (germline): LNHDA, SQIVND (reference sequence). The CDR3 contains 13 residues. CDR3 sequence reads: CASSIKSYNEQFF. CDR3 DNA sequence: TGTGCCAGTAGTATAAAATCCTACAATGAGCAGTTCTTC.

This chain links TRBV6-2 or TRBV6-3 with TRBJ2-1; no reliable D call. Germline loops: CDR1 MNHEY, CDR2 SVGEGT. This CDR3 spans 14 amino acids. V lost 0 bases and J lost 0, with 3 bases in between. The DNA for the CDR3 is TGTGCCAGCAGTTACTCGAGCTCCTACAATGAGCAGTTCTTC. As protein: CASSYSSSYNEQFF.